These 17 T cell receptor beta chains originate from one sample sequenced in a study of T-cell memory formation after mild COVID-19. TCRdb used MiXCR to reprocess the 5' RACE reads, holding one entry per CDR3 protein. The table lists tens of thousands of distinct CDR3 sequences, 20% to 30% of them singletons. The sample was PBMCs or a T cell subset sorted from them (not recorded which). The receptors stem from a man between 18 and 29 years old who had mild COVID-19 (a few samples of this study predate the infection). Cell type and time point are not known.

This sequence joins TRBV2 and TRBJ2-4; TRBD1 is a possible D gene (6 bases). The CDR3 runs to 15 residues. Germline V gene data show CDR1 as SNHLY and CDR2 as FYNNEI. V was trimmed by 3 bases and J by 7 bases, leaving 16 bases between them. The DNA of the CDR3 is TGTGCCAGCAGTGACCTCGTTCGCCAGGGGAACATTCAGTACTTC. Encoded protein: CASSDLVRQGNIQYF.

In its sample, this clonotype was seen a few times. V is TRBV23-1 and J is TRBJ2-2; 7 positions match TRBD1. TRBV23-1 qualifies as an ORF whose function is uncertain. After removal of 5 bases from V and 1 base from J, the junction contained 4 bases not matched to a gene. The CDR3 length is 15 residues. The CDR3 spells CASSRGQRNTGELFF. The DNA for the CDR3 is TGCGCCAGCAGTAGGGGACAGCGGAACACCGGGGAGCTGTTTTTT.

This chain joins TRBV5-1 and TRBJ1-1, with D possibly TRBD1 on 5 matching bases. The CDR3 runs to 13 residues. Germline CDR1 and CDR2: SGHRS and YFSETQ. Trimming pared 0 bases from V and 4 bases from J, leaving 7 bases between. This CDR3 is CASSLGQSTEAFF. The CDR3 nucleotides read TGCGCCAGCAGCTTGGGACAGAGCACTGAAGCTTTCTTT.

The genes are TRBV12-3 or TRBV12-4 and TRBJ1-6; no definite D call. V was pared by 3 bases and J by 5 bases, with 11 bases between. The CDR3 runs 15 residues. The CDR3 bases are TGTGCCAGCAGTTTTGGTTACGGTCATAATTCACCCCTCCACTTT. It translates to CASSFGYGHNSPLHF.

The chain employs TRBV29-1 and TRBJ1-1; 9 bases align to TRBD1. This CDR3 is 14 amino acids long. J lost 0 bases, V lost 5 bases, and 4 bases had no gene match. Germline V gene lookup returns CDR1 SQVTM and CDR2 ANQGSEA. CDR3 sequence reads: CSVQQGAVNTEAFF. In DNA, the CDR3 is TGCAGCGTTCAACAGGGGGCCGTGAACACTGAAGCTTTCTTT. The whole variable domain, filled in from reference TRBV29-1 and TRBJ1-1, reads SAVISQKPSRDICQRGTSLTIQCQVDSQVTMMFWYRQQPGQSLTLIATANQGSEATYESGFVIDKFPISRPNLTFSTLTVSNMSPEDSSIYLCSVQQGAVNTEAFFGQGTRLTVV.

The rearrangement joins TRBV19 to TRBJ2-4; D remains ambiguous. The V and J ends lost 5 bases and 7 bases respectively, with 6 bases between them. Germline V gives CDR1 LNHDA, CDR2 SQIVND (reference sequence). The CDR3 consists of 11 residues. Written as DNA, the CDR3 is TGTGCCAGTAGTCCCGGCAACATTCAGTACTTC. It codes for CASSPGNIQYF.

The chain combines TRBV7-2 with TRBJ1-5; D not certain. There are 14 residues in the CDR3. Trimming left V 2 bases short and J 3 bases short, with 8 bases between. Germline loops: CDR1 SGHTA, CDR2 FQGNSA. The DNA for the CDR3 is TGTGCCAGCAGCTTATGGGCAGACAATCAGCCCCAGCATTTT. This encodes CASSLWADNQPQHF.

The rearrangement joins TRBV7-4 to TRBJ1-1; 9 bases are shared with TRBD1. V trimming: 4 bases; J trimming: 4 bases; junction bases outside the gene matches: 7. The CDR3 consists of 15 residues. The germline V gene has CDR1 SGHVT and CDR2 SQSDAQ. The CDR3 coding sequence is TGTGCCAGCAGCTGCGACAGGGGGGCGGGCACTGAAGCTTTCTTT. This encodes CASSCDRGAGTEAFF.

Here the CDR3 DNA reads TGCAGCGGGGGGCACTTGAACACTGAAGCTTTCTTT. Protein sequence: CSGGHLNTEAFF. This sequence joins TRBV29-1 and TRBJ1-1; tentatively, D is TRBD1 (6 bases). The CDR3 consists of 12 residues. Looked up from germline, CDR1 is SQVTM and CDR2 is ANQGSEA. Trimming took off 7 bases at V and 0 bases at J, with 9 bases between the two ends.

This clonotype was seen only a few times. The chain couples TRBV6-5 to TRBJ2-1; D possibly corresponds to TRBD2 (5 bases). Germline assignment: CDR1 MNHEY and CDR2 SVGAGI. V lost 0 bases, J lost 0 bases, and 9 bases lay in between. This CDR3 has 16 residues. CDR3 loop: CASSYSYGSSYNEQFF. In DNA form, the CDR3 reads TGTGCCAGCAGTTACTCTTATGGGAGCTCCTACAATGAGCAGTTCTTC.

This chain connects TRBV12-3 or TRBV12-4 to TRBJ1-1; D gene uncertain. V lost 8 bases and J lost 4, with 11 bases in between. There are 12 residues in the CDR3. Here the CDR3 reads CASPTVLTEAFF. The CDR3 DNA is TGTGCCAGCCCAACTGTACTCACTGAAGCTTTCTTT.

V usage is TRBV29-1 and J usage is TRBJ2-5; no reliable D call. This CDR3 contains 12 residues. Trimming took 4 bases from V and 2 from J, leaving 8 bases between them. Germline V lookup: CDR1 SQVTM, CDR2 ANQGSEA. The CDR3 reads CSVVPEQETQYF. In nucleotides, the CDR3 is TGCAGCGTTGTCCCCGAACAAGAGACCCAGTACTTC.

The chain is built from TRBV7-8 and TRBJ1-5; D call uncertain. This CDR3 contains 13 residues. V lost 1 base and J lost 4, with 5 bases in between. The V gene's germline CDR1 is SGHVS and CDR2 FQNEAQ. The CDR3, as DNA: TGTGCCAGCAGCTTAGGGGATAATCAGCCCCAGCATTTT. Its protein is CASSLGDNQPQHF.

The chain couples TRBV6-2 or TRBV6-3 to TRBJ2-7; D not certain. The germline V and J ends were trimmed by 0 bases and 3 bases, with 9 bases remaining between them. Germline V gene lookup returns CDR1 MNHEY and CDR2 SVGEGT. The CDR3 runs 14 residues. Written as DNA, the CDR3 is TGTGCCAGCAGTTACTCGGCCGGAGACTACGAGCAGTACGTC. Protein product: CASSYSAGDYEQYV.

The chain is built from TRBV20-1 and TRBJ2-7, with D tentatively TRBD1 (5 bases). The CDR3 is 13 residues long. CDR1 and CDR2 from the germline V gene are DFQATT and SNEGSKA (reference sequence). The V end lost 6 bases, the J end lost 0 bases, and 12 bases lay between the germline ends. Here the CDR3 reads CSAVSGASYEQYF. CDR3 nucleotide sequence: TGCAGTGCGGTATCTGGGGCCTCCTACGAGCAGTACTTC.

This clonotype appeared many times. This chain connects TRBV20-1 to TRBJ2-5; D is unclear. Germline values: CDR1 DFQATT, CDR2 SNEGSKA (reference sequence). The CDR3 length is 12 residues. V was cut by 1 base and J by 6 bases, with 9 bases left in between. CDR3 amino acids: CSARGQHQTQYF. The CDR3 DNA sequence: TGCAGTGCTAGAGGCCAGCATCAGACCCAGTACTTC.

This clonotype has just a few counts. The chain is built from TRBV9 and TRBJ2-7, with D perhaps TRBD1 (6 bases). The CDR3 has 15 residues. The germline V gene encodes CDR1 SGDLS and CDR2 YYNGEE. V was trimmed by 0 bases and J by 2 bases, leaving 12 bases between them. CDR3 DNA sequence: TGTGCCAGCAGCGTAGGGCCAGGGGCAACCTACGAGCAGTACTTC. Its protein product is CASSVGPGATYEQYF. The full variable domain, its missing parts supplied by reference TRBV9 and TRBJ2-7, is DSGVTQTPKHLITATGQRVTLRCSPRSGDLSVYWYQQSLDQGLQFLIQYYNGEERAKGNILERFSAQQFPDLHSELNLSSLELGDSALYFCASSVGPGATYEQYFGPGTRLTVT.